A selection of T cell receptor beta chains follows, all from one sample in a study of neurological immune-mediated disorders. TCRdb passed the 5' RACE reads through MiXCR, listing each CDR3 protein once. The sample lists about 33,000 distinct CDR3 sequences, about 1.6% occurring once. Source material: PBMCs. These TCRs come from a woman aged 25 to 39 with multiple sclerosis. The CDR3 runs from the conserved cysteine through the conserved F or W. The D gene is left open where the match is weak. The size of a clone is reported for some rows only, either as once, few or many, or as a class for expanded clones.

J: TRBJ1-2; D: TRBD1; size: -; V: TRBV10-3; CDR3: CAISRQGATGGYTF; DNA: TGTGCCATCAGCAGACAGGGGGCTACGGGTGGCTACACCTTC
J: TRBJ2-1; D: TRBD1; size: many; V: TRBV6-4; CDR3: CASSAGTGSYNEQFF; DNA: TGTGCCAGCAGCGCCGGGACAGGGTCCTACAATGAGCAGTTCTTC
J: TRBJ1-6; D: -; size: many; V: TRBV7-2; CDR3: CASSLERGNSPLHF; DNA: TGTGCCAGCAGCTTAGAACGGGGAAATTCACCCCTCCACTTT
J: TRBJ1-4; D: -; size: many; V: TRBV6-5; CDR3: CASSFSRVRNEKLFF; DNA: TGTGCCAGCAGTTTCAGTAGAGTGCGGAATGAAAAACTGTTTTTT
J: TRBJ2-1; D: TRBD2; size: -; V: TRBV10-3; CDR3: CAIREAAGGTAEQFF; DNA: TGTGCCATCCGGGAGGCAGCGGGGGGGACTGCTGAGCAGTTCTTC
J: TRBJ1-2; D: TRBD1; size: many; V: TRBV5-1; CDR3: CASSPEGTAYGYTF; DNA: TGCGCCAGCAGCCCCGAAGGGACAGCCTATGGCTACACCTTC
J: TRBJ1-6; D: -; size: many; V: TRBV20-1; CDR3: CSARRDPDSPLHF; DNA: TGCAGTGCTAGGAGGGACCCTGATTCACCCCTCCACTTT
J: TRBJ2-3; D: -; size: many; V: TRBV3-1; CDR3: CASSPGGSTDTQYF; DNA: TGTGCCAGCAGCCCCGGGGGTAGCACAGATACGCAGTATTTT
J: TRBJ1-5; D: TRBD1; size: many; V: TRBV7-9; CDR3: CASRAGGNQPQHF; DNA: TGTGCCAGCCGGGCAGGGGGAAATCAGCCCCAGCATTTT
J: TRBJ2-7; D: TRBD2; size: many; V: TRBV20-1; CDR3: CSARDFVAGGPKQYF; DNA: TGCAGTGCTAGAGACTTCGTAGCGGGGGGCCCCAAGCAGTACTTC
J: TRBJ2-7; D: -; size: many; V: TRBV5-1; CDR3: CASSYRDEQYF; DNA: TGCGCCAGCAGCTACCGGGACGAGCAGTACTTC
J: TRBJ2-4; D: TRBD2; size: many; V: TRBV5-6; CDR3: CASSRPGLAGDGNIQYF; DNA: TGTGCCAGCAGCCGGCCGGGACTAGCGGGGGATGGGAACATTCAGTACTTC
J: TRBJ1-2; D: -; size: many; V: TRBV13; CDR3: CASSLRGYYGYTF; DNA: TGTGCCAGCAGCTTACGAGGGTACTATGGCTACACCTTC
J: TRBJ1-5; D: -; size: many; V: TRBV4-3; CDR3: CASSQWNSNQPQHF; DNA: TGCGCCAGCAGCCAATGGAATAGCAATCAGCCCCAGCATTTT
J: TRBJ2-1; D: TRBD2; size: many; V: TRBV5-1; CDR3: CASSNPGGAPNEQFF; DNA: TGCGCCAGCAGCAACCCCGGGGGGGCCCCCAATGAGCAGTTCTTC
J: TRBJ2-5; D: -; size: many; V: TRBV13; CDR3: CASSLELGEETQYF; DNA: TGTGCCAGCAGCTTAGAGTTGGGTGAAGAGACCCAGTACTTC
J: TRBJ2-5; D: -; size: many; V: TRBV9; CDR3: CASSVGLDPEGDQYF; DNA: TGTGCCAGCAGCGTAGGTTTAGACCCCGAGGGGGACCAGTACTTC
J: TRBJ1-5; D: TRBD1; size: many; V: TRBV29-1; CDR3: CSFAGTGGQPQHF; DNA: TGCAGCTTCGCCGGGACAGGGGGGCAGCCCCAGCATTTT
J: TRBJ2-7; D: TRBD1; size: many; V: TRBV3-1; CDR3: CASSRTGETYEQYF; DNA: TGTGCCAGCAGCCGCACAGGGGAAACCTACGAGCAGTACTTC
J: TRBJ2-7; D: -; size: many; V: TRBV5-5; CDR3: CASSLGRSHYEQYF; DNA: TGTGCCAGCAGCTTGGGTAGATCCCACTACGAGCAGTACTTC
J: TRBJ2-1; D: TRBD2; size: many; V: TRBV4-3; CDR3: CASSQDPGGAYNEQFF; DNA: TGCGCCAGCAGCCAAGATCCGGGGGGGGCCTACAATGAGCAGTTCTTC
J: TRBJ1-2; D: -; size: many; V: TRBV7-2; CDR3: CASSPNRFNGYTF; DNA: TGTGCCAGCAGCCCTAACCGGTTTAATGGCTACACCTTC
J: TRBJ2-1; D: TRBD1; size: many; V: TRBV20-1; CDR3: CSARKVGTGIINEQFF; DNA: TGCAGTGCTAGAAAAGTCGGGACAGGGATAATAAATGAGCAGTTCTTC
J: TRBJ1-2; D: -; size: many; V: TRBV20-1; CDR3: CSARDGGDYGYTF; DNA: TGCAGTGCTAGAGATGGAGGGGACTATGGCTACACCTTC
J: TRBJ2-7; D: -; size: many; V: TRBV5-1; CDR3: CASSFGYEQYF; DNA: TGCGCCAGCAGCTTCGGCTACGAGCAGTACTTC
J: TRBJ1-2; D: -; size: many; V: TRBV3-1; CDR3: CASSHRGGKSNYGYTF; DNA: TGTGCCAGCAGCCATCGAGGGGGGAAGAGTAACTATGGCTACACCTTC
J: TRBJ2-5; D: TRBD1; size: many; V: TRBV11-2; CDR3: CASSSTGVRQETQYF; DNA: TGTGCCAGCAGCTCGACAGGGGTTCGCCAAGAGACCCAGTACTTC
J: TRBJ2-7; D: -; size: many; V: TRBV20-1; CDR3: CSARRAGLGDEQYF; DNA: TGCAGTGCCCGCCGCGCGGGCCTTGGAGACGAGCAGTACTTC
J: TRBJ2-2; D: TRBD2; size: many; V: TRBV9; CDR3: CASSPGLAGGTGELFF; DNA: TGTGCCAGCAGCCCGGGACTAGCGGGGGGGACCGGGGAGCTGTTTTTT
J: TRBJ1-1; D: -; size: many; V: TRBV6-5; CDR3: CASSLGPRSQAFF; DNA: TGTGCCAGCAGTTTGGGCCCTCGTAGCCAGGCTTTCTTT
J: TRBJ2-1; D: TRBD2; size: many; V: TRBV5-1; CDR3: CASSLVPGGGEQFF; DNA: TGCGCCAGCAGCTTGGTCCCGGGGGGAGGTGAGCAGTTCTTC
J: TRBJ1-4; D: -; size: many; V: TRBV20-1; CDR3: CSAKDGTNEKLFF; DNA: TGCAGTGCCAAGGACGGAACTAATGAAAAACTGTTTTTT
J: TRBJ1-4; D: -; size: many; V: TRBV18; CDR3: CASGSLLDEKLFF; DNA: TGTGCCAGCGGTAGTCTGTTGGACGAAAAACTGTTTTTT
J: TRBJ1-1; D: -; size: many; V: TRBV19; CDR3: CASSSPGGGRTEAFF; DNA: TGTGCCAGTAGTTCCCCCGGGGGAGGACGAACTGAAGCTTTCTTT
J: TRBJ2-4; D: TRBD2; size: many; V: TRBV20-1; CDR3: CSASGSSGGRANIQYF; DNA: TGCAGTGCTAGTGGGTCTAGCGGGGGGCGGGCAAACATTCAGTACTTC
J: TRBJ2-1; D: -; size: many; V: TRBV3-1; CDR3: CASSPRVLVDEQFF; DNA: TGTGCCAGCAGCCCACGGGTACTTGTCGATGAGCAGTTCTTC
J: TRBJ1-5; D: -; size: few; V: TRBV7-6; CDR3: CASSLGPSNQHQHF; DNA: TGTGCCAGCAGCTTGGGACCTAGCAATCAGCACCAGCATTTT
J: TRBJ1-4; D: TRBD1; size: many; V: TRBV4-1; CDR3: CASSQDRDRLSVKLFF; DNA: TGCGCCAGCAGCCAAGATCGGGACAGGTTGAGTGTAAAACTGTTTTTT
J: TRBJ2-1; D: -; size: many; V: TRBV18; CDR3: CASSPGGHHEQFF; DNA: TGTGCCAGCTCACCAGGGGGGCACCATGAGCAGTTCTTC
J: TRBJ1-3; D: -; size: many; V: TRBV29-1; CDR3: CSVEDGGNTIYF; DNA: TGCAGCGTTGAAGATGGCGGAAACACCATATATTTT
J: TRBJ1-3; D: -; size: many; V: TRBV7-9; CDR3: CASSAAGYSGNTIYF; DNA: TGTGCCAGCAGCGCCGCCGGGTACTCTGGAAACACCATATATTTT
J: TRBJ2-1; D: TRBD2; size: many; V: TRBV12-3/TRBV12-4; CDR3: CASRGGVGPAVEQFF; DNA: TGTGCCAGCAGGGGGGGGGTGGGCCCCGCTGTCGAGCAGTTCTTC
J: TRBJ2-2; D: -; size: -; V: TRBV20-1; CDR3: CSARGSSHTGELFF; DNA: TGCAGTGCCCGGGGCTCAAGCCACACCGGGGAGCTGTTTTTT
J: TRBJ1-2; D: -; size: many; V: TRBV10-3; CDR3: CAISESVGKPHGYTF; DNA: TGTGCCATCAGTGAGTCGGTGGGGAAACCCCATGGCTACACCTTC
J: TRBJ2-7; D: TRBD1; size: many; V: TRBV6-5; CDR3: CASTKKRQGVYEQYF; DNA: TGTGCCAGCACTAAGAAAAGGCAGGGGGTCTACGAGCAGTACTTC
J: TRBJ1-2; D: TRBD1; size: many; V: TRBV7-9; CDR3: CASSRGTGGANYGYTF; DNA: TGTGCCAGCAGCCGCGGGACAGGGGGAGCTAACTATGGCTACACCTTC